This TCR beta chain emerged from a study of shared clonotypes between healthy human individuals (dated by TCRdb to about 2020). About the investigation overall: The cohort comprised a couple of women and three men aged 18 to 49 years. Per donor, three plates each were used for CD4 naive and CD4 memory, two for CD8 naive, and one for CD8 memory. To estimate repertoire size and how much clonotype sharing occurs between individuals, the study deeply sequenced the blood TCR repertoires of several healthy adults. Different laboratories and diverse techniques were used to prepare libraries and sequence TCR repertoires, to increase sequencing depth and limit assay-specific biases. Per donor, leukapheresis produced somewhere between about 0.85 and 8.9 billion PBMCs. Overall study results and their limits: Pairwise subsampling indicated that sequencing depth was expected to affect the degree of clonotype sharing among donors. Larger estimated clonotype richness was generally found for naive subsets than for memory subsets. The genetic and exposure-history diversity represented was limited by the small number of donors. Compared with non-shared clonotypes, the clonotypes found in all four sorted-subset donors had higher generation probabilities. Sampling was restricted to blood, and TCR repertoires in tissues likely differ from the TCR repertoires found in blood. Even with the large sequencing depth, rarefaction of the sorted-subset datasets indicated that sequencing was incomplete. Sharing across a handful of donors was observed for 4.5% to 6.5% of naive CD4, less than 4% of naive CD8, over 2% of memory CD4, and roughly 0.4% of memory CD8 clonotypes.

The donors were healthy, HIV-negative adults with no recently reported acute infections or vaccinations. Every donor was a Caucasian adult living in Nashville, Tennessee, USA. CD4+ T cells were enriched by magnetic negative selection; naive cells were then positively selected on CD45RA, and the negative fraction formed the memory subset. Blood was obtained by leukapheresis, after which PBMCs were separated by Ficoll-Histopaque density gradient centrifugation and cryopreserved in liquid nitrogen vapor phase. Analytical flow cytometry was used to check the purity and quantity of every magnetically sorted T cell population. Genomic DNA was isolated from every sorted fraction and measured by UV absorbance on a Nanodrop 2000c. Concerning this clone itself: Its antigen is not yet known. Base qualities are missing; no much larger clone stands one base away.

Using the deep immunoSEQ assay, TCR CDR3 regions were amplified from genomic DNA by multiplex PCR. Extracted genomic DNA from each cell subset was distributed evenly across all wells of several immunoSEQ 96-well plates, and each plate was treated as a replicate. For sorted subsets, 200 to 250 ng of genomic DNA, equivalent to some 30,000 T cell genomes, went into each replicate PCR. Purified libraries were quantified with a Qubit 3.0 fluorometer, sized on a Bioanalyzer 2100, and re-quantified with the KAPA Library Quantification kit. A separate single-read 150-cycle Illumina NextSeq 550 flow cell was used to sequence each immunoSEQ 96-well plate. The authors' pipeline ran thus. Because the immunoSEQ output included only junctional sequences and no quality scores, the filtering could not be the same as the filtering used for full-length reads. To assign V/J genes and CDR3, sequences were annotated against IMGT germline references using PyIR, a Python wrapper for IgBLAST v1.9. Reads with weak V/J assignments (E-value above 1e-6), missing CDR3, stop codons, out-of-frame junctions, or ambiguous translated residues were removed. V3J clonotypes were defined by identical inferred V gene, J gene, and CDR3 amino acid sequence. Percentage overlap between repertoires was computed as shared unique clonotypes divided by the size of the smaller repertoire. RTK rarefaction, the Chao1 estimator, and Recon v2.1 estimates of unobserved clonotypes were used to assess repertoire richness. Generation probabilities for all TCRbeta clonotypes obtained by the gDNA method from a handful of donors were computed using OLGA. TCRdb took over this immuneACCESS table, retaining in-frame rearrangements with V and J assigned. Such tables are incomplete; in checked studies, under half of the missing clones stem from an unresolved V gene, and the remainder is unexplained. The DNA was the basis for D and trimming; V, J and clone size are from that table. The sample table shows 900,000 to 1,200,000 clones, and around 78% are seen once. The top ten hold 0.55% to 0.7% of the sample.

Taken from cysteine to phenylalanine, the CDR3 has 14 residues. The entry retains the CDR3 DNA only, 42 bases that are in frame from base 1. The V end gives up 5 bases and the J end 7 bases, leaving 7 bases in the junction not matched to a gene. CDR1 and CDR2 (SNHLY, FYNNEI) derive from the germline V gene. The rearrangement combines TRBV2 with TRBJ1-4; TRBD1 matches 7 bases in the middle. This clonotype was obtained from a man between 18 and 29 years old in good health. Some clones in this sample may be carry-over from other donors' samples. The material sequenced was memory CD4+ T cells from PBMCs. What this sample's cell subset or site label stands for: CD45RA-negative fraction. The nucleotide sequence reads TGTGCCAGCAGTTTACGGACAGGTGGTGAAAAACTGTTTTTT. Its product reads: CASSLRTGGEKLFF. Joined to the reference TRBV2 and TRBJ1-4 proteins, this CDR3 gives the full variable domain: EPEVTQTPSHQVTQMGQEVILRCVPISNHLYFYWYRQILGQKVEFLVSFYNNEISEKSEIFDDQFSVERPDGSNFTLKIRSTKLEDSAMYFCASSLRTGGEKLFFGSGTQLSVL.